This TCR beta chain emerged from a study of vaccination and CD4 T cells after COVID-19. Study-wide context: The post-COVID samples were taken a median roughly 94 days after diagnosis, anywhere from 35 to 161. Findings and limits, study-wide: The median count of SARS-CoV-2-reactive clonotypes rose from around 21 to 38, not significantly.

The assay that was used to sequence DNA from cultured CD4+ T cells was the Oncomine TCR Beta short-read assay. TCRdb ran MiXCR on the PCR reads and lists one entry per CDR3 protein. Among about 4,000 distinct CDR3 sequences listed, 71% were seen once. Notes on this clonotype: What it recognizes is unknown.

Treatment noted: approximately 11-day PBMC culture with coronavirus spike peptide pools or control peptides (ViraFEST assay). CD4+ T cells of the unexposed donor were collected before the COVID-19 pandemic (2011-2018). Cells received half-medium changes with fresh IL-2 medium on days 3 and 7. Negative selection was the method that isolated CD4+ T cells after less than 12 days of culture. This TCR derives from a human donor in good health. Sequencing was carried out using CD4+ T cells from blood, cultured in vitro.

The CDR3 protein is CASSKQLNTEAFF. Written as DNA, the CDR3 is TGTGCCAGCAGCAAGCAGCTGAACACTGAAGCTTTCTTT. V usage is TRBV5-4 and J usage is TRBJ1-1, with D unclear. The V end lost 4 bases, the J end lost 0 bases, and 7 bases lay between the germline ends. The CDR3 covers 13 residues. Per germline, CDR1 SGHNT and CDR2 YYREEE (reference sequence).